A single sample gave rise to the 29 T cell receptor beta chains below, sequenced in a study of T-cell memory formation after mild COVID-19. TCRdb reprocessed the 5' RACE reads via MiXCR and lists one record per CDR3 protein. This table holds 150,000 to 200,000 distinct CDR3 sequences, roughly 31% found once. The sample was PBMCs or a T cell subset sorted from them (not recorded which). Receptor source: an adult woman who had mild COVID-19 (a few samples of this study predate the infection). Cell type and time point are not known.

The genes are TRBV9 and TRBJ2-1; TRBD1 is a possible D gene (6 bases). V lost 3 bases and J lost 0, with 13 bases in between. This CDR3 contains 16 residues. Germline loops: CDR1 SGDLS, CDR2 YYNGEE. CDR3 sequence (DNA): TGTGCCAGCAGCGGGGGTGGACAGATCTCCTACAATGAGCAGTTCTTC. This codes for CASSGGGQISYNEQFF.

This clonotype turned up a few times. This chain links TRBV20-1 with TRBJ2-1, with 7 bases lining up with TRBD2. The CDR3 has 16 amino acids. Germline V lookup: CDR1 DFQATT, CDR2 SNEGSKA (reference sequence). The V segment lost 6 bases and the J segment 4 bases; nucleotides outside the gene matches: 15. The CDR3 coding sequence is TGCAGTGCCTCCACCCCTAGGGGCGGGGGTTACAATGAGCAGTTCTTC. It yields the protein CSASTPRGGGYNEQFF.

This chain joins TRBV6-6 and TRBJ1-1; D gene unclear. CDR1 is MNHNY and CDR2 is SVGAGI in the germline V gene (reference sequence). The CDR3 contains 12 residues. V gave up 5 bases and J gave up 5 bases, with 9 bases separating them. CDR3 sequence (DNA): TGTGCCAGCAGTACCGGGAGTACTGAAGCTTTCTTT. Translating it yields CASSTGSTEAFF.

This sequence joins TRBV24-1 and TRBJ2-1; TRBD2 agrees at 8 bases. The CDR3 length is 17 residues. The V gene end was trimmed by 6 bases and the J gene end by 3 bases; junction bases not matched to a gene: 12. The germline V gene encodes CDR1 KGHDR and CDR2 SFDVKD. CDR3 nucleotides: TGTGCCACCAGTCGGGGGGGGGCACGGGAGGGCTACAATGAGCAGTTCTTC. Its protein product is CATSRGGAREGYNEQFF.

The sample holds a few counts of this clonotype. The CDR3 sequence: CATSRQLTSGSETQYF. CDR3 in DNA: TGTGCCACCAGCCGACAACTTACTAGCGGGAGTGAGACCCAGTACTTC. The J gene is TRBJ2-5, the V gene TRBV24-1, with 11 bases matching TRBD2. V lost 7 bases, J lost 5 bases, and 11 bases stayed unmatched. The germline V gene has CDR1 KGHDR and CDR2 SFDVKD. The CDR3 is made up of 16 amino acids.

The V and J genes are TRBV10-3 and TRBJ2-3; 9 bases align to TRBD2. V lost 3 bases and J lost 3; bases outside the gene matches: 4. The CDR3 extends over 15 amino acids. Per the germline V gene, CDR1 is ENHRY and CDR2 is SYGVKD. The CDR3 nucleotides read TGTGCCATCAGTGATGTGCGGGAGGGTACAGATACGCAGTATTTT. Its translation is CAISDVREGTDTQYF.

This clonotype was detected only a few times. The chain links TRBV4-2 to TRBJ2-2; no clear D gene. This CDR3 region has 16 residues. The ends were cut back, 4 bases at V and 1 base at J, with 13 bases in the middle. Germline lookup yields CDR1 LGHNA and CDR2 YNFKEQ. The CDR3 sequence is CASSLRFPGNTGELFF. CDR3 coding DNA: TGTGCCAGCAGCCTAAGGTTTCCAGGGAACACCGGGGAGCTGTTTTTT.

J is TRBJ2-7 and V is TRBV5-1, with a tentative D call TRBD1 (6 bases). The V and J ends lost 3 bases and 0 bases respectively, with 16 bases between them. Looked up from germline, CDR1 is SGHRS and CDR2 is YFSETQ. The CDR3 covers 16 residues. The CDR3 sequence: CASSYTPTGSSYEQYF. In DNA form, the CDR3 reads TGCGCCAGCAGCTATACGCCGACAGGTAGCTCCTACGAGCAGTACTTC.

This sequence joins TRBV28 and TRBJ2-2; TRBD1 is a possible D gene (6 bases). Trimming removed 4 bases from V and 1 base from J, with 10 bases in between. The germline V gene has CDR1 MDHEN and CDR2 SYDVKM. The CDR3 has 15 amino acids. The CDR3 region has the DNA TGTGCCAGCAGTTCGGGACACGTGAACACCGGGGAGCTGTTTTTT. Its translation: CASSSGHVNTGELFF.

This clonotype was observed a handful of times. V and J are TRBV7-9 and TRBJ2-1; perhaps TRBD2 as D (5 bases). The CDR3 spans 13 residues. V lost 0 bases to trimming and J lost 9 bases, with 9 bases between them. Looked up from germline, CDR1 is SEHNR and CDR2 is FQNEAQ (reference sequence). The CDR3 DNA reads TGTGCCAGCAGCTTAGCTTCCCGGGGTGAGCAGTTCTTC. Protein product: CASSLASRGEQFF.

The V gene is TRBV11-2, the J gene TRBJ2-3, with a weak D call TRBD2 (7 bases). This CDR3 spans 17 amino acids. The V gene lost 2 bases and the J gene lost 0 bases, with 15 bases spanning the gap. The V gene's germline CDR1 is SGHAT and CDR2 FQNNGV. This chain's CDR3 is CASSLTPGGSSTDTQYF. The CDR3 DNA is TGTGCCAGCAGCTTAACCCCGGGGGGCTCTAGCACAGATACGCAGTATTTT.

This clonotype occurred a few times. The chain uses TRBV29-1 and TRBJ1-2; D unclear. The length of the CDR3 is 14 residues. V lost 2 bases to trimming and J lost 3 bases, with 13 bases between them. Germline lookup yields CDR1 SQVTM and CDR2 ANQGSEA. CDR3 sequence reads: CSVESGLGHYGYTF. CDR3 coding DNA: TGCAGCGTTGAATCCGGGCTGGGCCACTATGGCTACACCTTC.

The chain joins TRBV6-1 to TRBJ2-5; possible D gene TRBD1, 6 bases. The CDR3 loop spans 14 amino acids. Germline lookup yields CDR1 MNHNS and CDR2 SASEGT. Trimming shortened V by 2 bases and J by 3 bases, and 10 bases separated the two germline ends. The CDR3 coding sequence is TGTGCCAGCAGTGAATCAGGACAGAAAGAGACCCAGTACTTC. Its protein product is CASSESGQKETQYF.

Ten or more counts support this clonotype. The rearrangement uses TRBV3-1 and TRBJ2-3; D is possibly TRBD2 (6 bases). The V end was cut by 4 bases, the J end by 2 bases, with 10 bases between. Germline loops: CDR1 LGHDT, CDR2 YNNKEL (reference sequence). CDR3 length: 14 residues. CDR3 nucleotides: TGTGCCAGCAGCCGGGAGCGGGTCACAGATACGCAGTATTTT. Translation: CASSRERVTDTQYF.

V gene TRBV9 combines with J gene TRBJ2-2; perhaps TRBD2 as D (7 bases). The CDR3 spans 19 residues. Germline V gene data show CDR1 as SGDLS and CDR2 as YYNGEE. The V and J ends lost 0 bases and 6 bases respectively, with 24 bases between them. CDR3 protein: CASSVVDRGRGTPPGELFF. The CDR3, as DNA: TGTGCCAGCAGCGTAGTCGACCGGGGGCGGGGGACTCCCCCCGGGGAGCTGTTTTTT.

This chain links TRBV7-2 with TRBJ2-3, with TRBD2 matching over 7 bases. Unmatched junction bases numbered 11, after V lost 5 bases and J lost 3 bases. This CDR3 has 16 residues. CDR1 and CDR2 (germline): SGHTA, FQGNSA. DNA for the CDR3: TGTGCCAGCAGCCCGGGCGGGAGCTCTGGGACAGATACGCAGTATTTT. Translation: CASSPGGSSGTDTQYF. Full variable domain (remainder filled in from reference TRBV7-2 and TRBJ2-3): GAGVSQSPSNKVTEKGKDVELRCDPISGHTALYWYRQSLGQGLEFLIYFQGNSAPDKSGLPSDRFSAERTGGSVSTLTIQRTQQEDSAVYLCASSPGGSSGTDTQYFGPGTRLTVL.

This clonotype has only a few counts. J is TRBJ1-1 and V is TRBV12-3 or TRBV12-4; the match to TRBD1 covers 8 bases. This CDR3 is built from 15 residues. Trimming took 6 bases from V and 4 from J; bases not matched to a gene: 10. This chain's CDR3 is CASSPMDRDSTEAFF. The CDR3 DNA is TGTGCCAGCAGCCCTATGGACAGGGATAGCACTGAAGCTTTCTTT.

This clonotype appeared many times. The chain combines TRBV20-1 with TRBJ2-3; D may be TRBD1 (6 bases). Looked up from germline, CDR1 is DFQATT and CDR2 is SNEGSKA (reference sequence). The CDR3 has 13 amino acids. The V gene lost 0 bases and the J gene lost 5 bases, with 9 bases spanning the gap. In nucleotides, the CDR3 is TGCAGTGCTAGAGACCCCAGGGGAGATACGCAGTATTTT. Translated, it gives CSARDPRGDTQYF.

V and J are TRBV4-1 and TRBJ1-2; 8 nucleotides match TRBD1. Looked up from germline, CDR1 is MGHRA and CDR2 is YSYEKL. Trimming cost V 4 bases and J 4 bases; bases outside gene matches: 17. The CDR3 extends over 18 amino acids. CDR3 sequence reads: CASSPPLGQGARSYGYTF. CDR3 DNA: TGCGCCAGCAGCCCCCCATTAGGGCAGGGGGCGAGGAGCTATGGCTACACCTTC.

This chain links TRBV19 with TRBJ2-3, with 8 bases that match TRBD1. V dropped 5 bases and J dropped 3; count of bases not matched to a gene: 7. From germline, CDR1 is LNHDA and CDR2 SQIVND (reference sequence). This CDR3 comprises 15 residues. CDR3 sequence: CASSPRTGTTDTQYF. Here the CDR3 DNA reads TGTGCCAGTAGTCCTAGGACAGGGACGACAGATACGCAGTATTTT.

The chain employs TRBV7-9 and TRBJ2-3; no clear D. V gave up 5 bases and J gave up 0 bases, with 9 bases separating them. Germline CDR1 is SEHNR and CDR2 is FQNEAQ (reference sequence). The CDR3 extends over 14 amino acids. In DNA form, the CDR3 reads TGTGCCAGCAGCCTGATTACTAGCACAGATACGCAGTATTTT. This gives the protein CASSLITSTDTQYF.

This clonotype was found a few times. V and J are TRBV20-1 and TRBJ2-5; a weak D match, TRBD1 (6 bases). This CDR3 has 13 amino acids. The V and J ends lost 1 base and 5 bases respectively, with 11 bases between them. The germline CDR1 and CDR2 sequences are DFQATT and SNEGSKA (reference sequence). CDR3 sequence reads: CSARVQGAETQYF. The CDR3 DNA sequence: TGCAGTGCTAGAGTACAGGGAGCTGAGACCCAGTACTTC.

The sample holds many counts of this clonotype. The V gene is TRBV6-2 or TRBV6-3, the J gene TRBJ1-1; D is uncertain. This CDR3 spans 13 amino acids. V shed 3 bases and J shed 2 bases, with 7 bases lying between them. In germline, CDR1 is MNHEY, CDR2 SVGEGT. Written as DNA, the CDR3 is TGTGCCAGCAGTTATGAGGGTAACACTGAAGCTTTCTTT. Residues: CASSYEGNTEAFF.

This clonotype was observed a few times. V is TRBV9 and J is TRBJ2-1; 8 positions agree with TRBD2. V lost 4 bases to trimming and J lost 7 bases; unmatched junction nucleotides: 16. This CDR3 spans 17 amino acids. Germline V gene data show CDR1 as SGDLS and CDR2 as YYNGEE. CDR3 in DNA: TGTGCCAGCAGCCGCGCTCCGGGGGGGGGGCCCGGAAATGAGCAGTTCTTC. It translates to CASSRAPGGGPGNEQFF.

The sample holds a few counts of this clonotype. V is TRBV12-3 or TRBV12-4 and J is TRBJ1-5; D is undetermined. The V end lost 4 bases, the J end lost 11 bases, and 12 bases lay between the germline ends. This CDR3 region has 12 residues. CDR3 bases: TGTGCCAGCAGTTCTCCATGGGAGGCCCAGCATTTT. Encoded protein: CASSSPWEAQHF.

This rearrangement joins TRBV20-1 to TRBJ1-5; D gene ambiguous. Between the trimmed V and J ends, which lost 2 bases and 4 bases, there was a span of 6 bases. The CDR3 runs to 12 residues. CDR1 and CDR2 (germline): DFQATT, SNEGSKA (reference sequence). Here the CDR3 DNA reads TGCAGTGCTAGACAGCCAAATCAGCCCCAGCATTTT. Its translation: CSARQPNQPQHF.

This clonotype was recorded a few times. The rearrangement joins TRBV10-3 to TRBJ2-1; D is perhaps TRBD2 (5 bases). Trimming shortened V by 3 bases and J by 2 bases, and 17 bases separated the two germline ends. Germline V gene data show CDR1 as ENHRY and CDR2 as SYGVKD. This CDR3 has 17 amino acids. The CDR3 loop reads CAISDPGSGRTYNEQFF. CDR3 sequence (DNA): TGTGCCATCAGTGACCCCGGAAGCGGACGGACCTACAATGAGCAGTTCTTC.

J is TRBJ2-7 and V is TRBV3-1, with TRBD1 identical over 7 bases. Germline V gene sequence: CDR1 LGHDT, CDR2 YNNKEL (reference sequence). The V gene end was trimmed by 4 bases and the J gene end by 2 bases; junction bases not matched to a gene: 11. CDR3 length: 16 residues. The DNA of the CDR3 is TGTGCCAGCAGCCTTAACCCTCGACAGGGAGCCTACGAGCAGTACTTC. Translated: CASSLNPRQGAYEQYF.

This chain uses TRBV12-3 or TRBV12-4 with TRBJ2-1; 9 bases map to TRBD2. V lost 5 bases, J lost 0 bases, and 5 bases stayed unmatched. This CDR3 spans 16 amino acids. The CDR3 here is CASSPNSGSSYNEQFF. The CDR3 bases are TGTGCCAGCAGTCCCAATAGCGGGAGCTCCTACAATGAGCAGTTCTTC.